This section outlines one T cell receptor (beta chain) sequence together with its context. Antigen: not known. The CDR3 has 13 residues. Trimming took off 3 bases at V and 1 base at J, with 7 bases between the two ends. Germline CDR1 reads SNHLY; CDR2 reads FYNNEI. This sample stems from a study of cytomegalovirus exposure and HLA in healthy donors. Study findings and constraints: No immune exposure information besides CMV serostatus was available.

PCR employed 60 Vbeta and 13 Jbeta primers. Only in-frame clones appear in the TCRdb table, and some are missing; sequencing was by immunoSEQ multiplex PCR. Recorded here are roughly 73,000 clones; the top ten clones represent roughly 13%. Specimen: PBMCs. The source is a man aged 45-65 years in good health and CMV-seropositive. The chain has TRBV2 and TRBJ2-7; TRBD2 is a possible D gene (6 bases). The chain's CDR3 is CASSEGLSYEQYV. The CDR3 DNA follows: TGTGCCAGCAGTGAGGGACTTTCCTACGAGCAGTACGTC.